This is a list of T cell receptor beta chains from one sample in a study of cytomegalovirus exposure and HLA in healthy donors. Clones were read by immunoSEQ multiplex PCR, and TCRdb kept only the in-frame ones, dropping some. The table records around 130,000 clones, 6.5% to 9.5% of them present only once. Sequencing was done on a sample of PBMCs. Receptor source: a man between 35 and 55 years old in good health and CMV-seronegative. The conserved cysteine and the conserved F or W are not part of the CDR3 here. Each record gives: clone size, V gene, J gene, CDR3 protein. For some rows the clone size is stated as once, few or many, or as a class when expanded; others skip it.

NA	TRBV5-1	TRBJ2-2	ASSLAGGPAGELF
few	TRBV2	TRBJ1-5	ASSPGLSYQPQH
few	TRBV7-2	TRBJ2-5	ASSSVAGGSRETQY
NA	TRBV6-1	TRBJ2-1	ASSDLDYPGNEQF
NA	TRBV5-6	TRBJ2-3	ASSSSGHPITDTQY
NA	TRBV10-3	TRBJ1-2	AISESTDRFNGYT
NA	TRBV28	TRBJ2-5	ASRDSSGYRETQY
NA	TRBV25-1	TRBJ1-2	ASGGQAPDYGYT
few	TRBV5-1	TRBJ2-7	ASSRLAGGLVVNEQY
few	TRBV12-5	TRBJ2-7	ASGLTGNTYEQY
few	TRBV5-6	TRBJ1-2	ASRPGGLFGYT
NA	TRBV29-1	TRBJ1-3	SVDVGNTIY
few	TRBV11-2	TRBJ2-2	ASSSHIGGTGELF
once	TRBV5-5	TRBJ1-3	ASSSVRGAGNTIY
few	TRBV4-3	TRBJ1-1	ASSLGTVGEAF
NA	TRBV7-9	TRBJ2-3	ASSRDRGPDTQY
few	TRBV4-1	TRBJ1-2	ASSHSLTANYGYT
few	TRBV7-8	TRBJ1-1	ASSGRKGAQAF
NA	TRBV6-5	NA	ASSDRQIYEQY
NA	TRBV4-2	TRBJ1-1	ASSQDLGVNTEAF
NA	TRBV19	TRBJ2-3	ARIAGTNGTDTQY
NA	TRBV23-1	TRBJ1-1	ASRKGASTEAF
NA	TRBV14	TRBJ2-2	ASSPDRDPGELF
NA	TRBV28	TRBJ2-1	ASSPTSGGALYEQF
NA	TRBV7-6	TRBJ2-2	ASSNGGQSITGELF
NA	TRBV6-5	TRBJ1-1	ASSYTSVAEAF
few	TRBV2	TRBJ1-6	ASSESPRGDNSPLH
NA	TRBV4-2	TRBJ2-7	ASSQGRGGPHEQY
NA	TRBV6-6	TRBJ1-2	ASTLDKDYGYT
few	TRBV4-1	TRBJ2-3	ASSQVGGGQGDTQY
once	TRBV5-1	NA	ASSLGGVDEQY
NA	TRBV30	TRBJ1-6	AWSVARYNSPLH
NA	TRBV4-3	TRBJ2-5	ASSQDRAGDETQY
few	TRBV28	TRBJ1-2	ASSDIQNYGYT
few	TRBV4-2	TRBJ2-5	ASSQGTRGETQY
few	TRBV19	TRBJ2-5	ASRSYETQY
NA	TRBV4-1	TRBJ1-5	ASSQDGTGANQPQH
NA	TRBV6-5	TRBJ2-4	ASSYGSLGNIQY
NA	TRBV10-2	TRBJ2-7	ASSEWTAYEQY
few	TRBV10-1	TRBJ2-2	ASSESRGGFTGELF
few	TRBV2	TRBJ1-5	ASSDLGEFSNQPQH
few	TRBV6-5	TRBJ1-1	ASSPTAFMNTEAF
few	TRBV7-8	TRBJ1-2	ASSLAVGQGPYGYT
few	TRBV6-5	TRBJ1-2	ASSYSDRGRIYGYT
few	TRBV7-3	TRBJ2-2	ASSLNRNTGELF
few	TRBV7-8	TRBJ2-5	ASSPLAGGYRETQY
few	TRBV18	TRBJ2-6	ASSPRERVTGANVLT
few	TRBV30	TRBJ2-3	AWSWERVTQY
NA	TRBV11-3	TRBJ2-2	ASSSRQGEHPGELF
NA	TRBV11-2	TRBJ2-3	ASTGGTDTQY